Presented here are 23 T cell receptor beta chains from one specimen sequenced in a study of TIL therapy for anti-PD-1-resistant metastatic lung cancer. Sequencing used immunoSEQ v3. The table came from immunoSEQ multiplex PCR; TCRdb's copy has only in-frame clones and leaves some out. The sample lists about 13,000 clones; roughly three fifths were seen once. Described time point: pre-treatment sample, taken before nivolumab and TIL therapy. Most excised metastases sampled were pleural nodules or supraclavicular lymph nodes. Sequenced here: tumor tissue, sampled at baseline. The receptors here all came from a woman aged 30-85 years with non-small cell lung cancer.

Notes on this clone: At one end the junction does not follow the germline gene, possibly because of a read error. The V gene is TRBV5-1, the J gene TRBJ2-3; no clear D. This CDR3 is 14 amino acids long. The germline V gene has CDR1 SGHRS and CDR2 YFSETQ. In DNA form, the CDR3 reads TGTGCCAGCAGCTTTGGGGTAGGCACAGATACGCAGTATTTT. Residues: CASSFGVGTDTQYF.

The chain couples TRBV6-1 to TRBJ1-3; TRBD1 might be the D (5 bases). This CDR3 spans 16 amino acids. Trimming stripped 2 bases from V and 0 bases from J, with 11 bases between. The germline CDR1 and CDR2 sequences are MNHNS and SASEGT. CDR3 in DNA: TGTGCCAGCAGTGAAAAGGGACCTAACTCTGGAAACACCATATATTTT. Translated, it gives CASSEKGPNSGNTIYF.

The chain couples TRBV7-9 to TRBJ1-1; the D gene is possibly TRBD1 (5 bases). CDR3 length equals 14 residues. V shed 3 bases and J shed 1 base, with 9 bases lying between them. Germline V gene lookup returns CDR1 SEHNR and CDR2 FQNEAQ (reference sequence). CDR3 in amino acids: CASSFGDANTEAFF. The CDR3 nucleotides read TGTGCCAGCAGCTTCGGGGACGCGAACACTGAAGCTTTCTTT.

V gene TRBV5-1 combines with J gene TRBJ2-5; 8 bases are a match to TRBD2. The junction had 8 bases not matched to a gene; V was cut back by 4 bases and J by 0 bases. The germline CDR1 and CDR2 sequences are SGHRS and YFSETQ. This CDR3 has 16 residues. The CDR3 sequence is CASSELAAGDQETQYF. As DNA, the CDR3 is TGCGCCAGCAGCGAACTAGCGGCGGGAGACCAAGAGACCCAGTACTTC.

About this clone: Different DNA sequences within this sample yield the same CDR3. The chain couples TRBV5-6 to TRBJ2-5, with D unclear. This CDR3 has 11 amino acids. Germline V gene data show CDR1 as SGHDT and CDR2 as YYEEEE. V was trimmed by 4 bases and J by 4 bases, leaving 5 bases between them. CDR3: CASSVRETQYF. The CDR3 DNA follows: TGTGCCAGCAGCGTCAGAGAGACCCAGTACTTC.

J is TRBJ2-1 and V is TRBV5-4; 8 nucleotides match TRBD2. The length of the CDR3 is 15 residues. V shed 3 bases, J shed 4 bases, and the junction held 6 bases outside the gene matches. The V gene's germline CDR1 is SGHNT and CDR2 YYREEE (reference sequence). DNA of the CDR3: TGTGCCAGCAGCTACGGGACTAGGAGGTACAATGAGCAGTTCTTC. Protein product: CASSYGTRRYNEQFF.

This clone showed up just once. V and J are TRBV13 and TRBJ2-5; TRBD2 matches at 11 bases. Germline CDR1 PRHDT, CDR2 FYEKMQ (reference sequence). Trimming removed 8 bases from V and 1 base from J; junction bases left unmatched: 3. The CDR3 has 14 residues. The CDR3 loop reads CASALAGGQETQYF. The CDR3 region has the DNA TGTGCCAGCGCGCTAGCGGGGGGCCAAGAGACCCAGTACTTC. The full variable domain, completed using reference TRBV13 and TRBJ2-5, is AAGVIQSPRHLIKEKRETATLKCYPIPRHDTVYWYQQGPGQDPQFLISFYEKMQSDKGSIPDRFSAQQFSDYHSELNMSSLELGDSALYFCASALAGGQETQYFGPGTRLLVL.

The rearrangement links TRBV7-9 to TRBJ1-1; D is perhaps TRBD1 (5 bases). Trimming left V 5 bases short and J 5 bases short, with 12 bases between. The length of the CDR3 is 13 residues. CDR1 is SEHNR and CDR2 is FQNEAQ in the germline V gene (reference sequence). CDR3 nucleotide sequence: TGTGCCAGCAGCATCCTGGGGGGGACTGAAGCTTTCTTT. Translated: CASSILGGTEAFF.

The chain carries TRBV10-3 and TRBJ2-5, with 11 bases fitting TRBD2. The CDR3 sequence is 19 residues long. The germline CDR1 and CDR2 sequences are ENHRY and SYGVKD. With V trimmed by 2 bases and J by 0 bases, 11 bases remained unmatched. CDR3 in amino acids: CAISEDSGGGTFNQETQYF. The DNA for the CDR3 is TGTGCCATCAGTGAGGATAGCGGGGGGGGCACCTTTAACCAAGAGACCCAGTACTTC.

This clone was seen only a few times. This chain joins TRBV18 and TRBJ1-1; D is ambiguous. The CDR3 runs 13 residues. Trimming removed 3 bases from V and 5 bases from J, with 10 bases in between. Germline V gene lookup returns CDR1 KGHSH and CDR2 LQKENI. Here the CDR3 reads CASSPNPSTEAFF. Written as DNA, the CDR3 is TGTGCCAGCTCACCTAACCCGAGTACTGAAGCTTTCTTT.

The CDR3: CAITSAAGGYEQYF. CDR3 bases: TGTGCCATCACATCGGCTGCAGGAGGTTACGAGCAGTACTTC. The V and J genes are TRBV10-3 and TRBJ2-7; D might be TRBD2 (5 bases). Trimming left V 7 bases short and J 4 bases short, with 17 bases between. CDR3 length equals 14 residues. Germline CDR1 is ENHRY and CDR2 is SYGVKD.

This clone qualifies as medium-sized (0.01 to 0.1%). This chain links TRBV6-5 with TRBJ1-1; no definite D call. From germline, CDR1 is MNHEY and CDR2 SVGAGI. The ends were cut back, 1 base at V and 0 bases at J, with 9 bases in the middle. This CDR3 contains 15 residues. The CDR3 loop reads CASSYFPILNTEAFF. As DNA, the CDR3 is TGTGCCAGCAGTTACTTCCCAATTTTGAACACTGAAGCTTTCTTT.

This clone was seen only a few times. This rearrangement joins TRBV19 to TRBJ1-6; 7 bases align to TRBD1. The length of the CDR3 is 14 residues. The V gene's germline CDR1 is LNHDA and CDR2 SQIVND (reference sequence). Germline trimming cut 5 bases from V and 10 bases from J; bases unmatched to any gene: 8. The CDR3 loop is CASSFRQGESPLHF. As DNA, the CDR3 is TGTGCCAGTAGTTTTCGACAGGGTGAGTCACCCCTCCACTTT. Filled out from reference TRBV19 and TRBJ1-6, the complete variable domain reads DGGITQSPKYLFRKEGQNVTLSCEQNLNHDAMYWYRQDPGQGLRLIYYSQIVNDFQKGDIAEGYSVSREKKESFPLTVTSAQKNPTAFYLCASSFRQGESPLHFGNGTRLTVT.

CDR3 protein: CASSRVEVSKNIQYF. CDR3 DNA sequence: TGTGCCAGCAGCCGAGTGGAAGTCTCCAAAAACATTCAGTACTTC. The chain carries TRBV2 and TRBJ2-4, with D hard to call. Germline values: CDR1 SNHLY, CDR2 FYNNEI. V was clipped by 6 bases and J by 2 bases, with 14 bases between them. CDR3 size: 15 residues.

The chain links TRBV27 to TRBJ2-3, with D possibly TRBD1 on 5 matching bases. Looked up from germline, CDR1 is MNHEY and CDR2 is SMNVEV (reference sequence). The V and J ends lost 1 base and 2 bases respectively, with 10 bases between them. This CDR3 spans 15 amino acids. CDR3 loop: CASSLYYRSTDTQYF. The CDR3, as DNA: TGTGCCAGCAGTTTATACTACAGGTCCACAGATACGCAGTATTTT.

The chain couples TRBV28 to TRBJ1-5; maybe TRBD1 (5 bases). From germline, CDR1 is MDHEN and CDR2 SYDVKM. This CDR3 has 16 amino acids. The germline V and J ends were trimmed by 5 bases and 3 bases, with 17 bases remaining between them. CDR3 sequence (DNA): TGTGCCAGCAGTCCACACGGGGCAGGAATCAATCAGCCCCAGCATTTT. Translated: CASSPHGAGINQPQHF.

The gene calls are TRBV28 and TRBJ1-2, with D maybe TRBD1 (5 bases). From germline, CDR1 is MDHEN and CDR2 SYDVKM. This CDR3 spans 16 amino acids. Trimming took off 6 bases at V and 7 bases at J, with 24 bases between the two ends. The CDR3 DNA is TGTGCCAGCAGACTAAACCGGGACCCAGCCTGGGGTGGCTACACCTTC. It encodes CASRLNRDPAWGGYTF.

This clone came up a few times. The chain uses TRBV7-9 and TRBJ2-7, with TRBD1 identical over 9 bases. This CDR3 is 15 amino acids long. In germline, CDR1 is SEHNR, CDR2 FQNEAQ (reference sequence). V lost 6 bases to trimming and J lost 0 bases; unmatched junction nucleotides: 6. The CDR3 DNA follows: TGTGCCAGCAGTTTTACAGGGGGCGACTCCTACGAGCAGTACTTC. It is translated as CASSFTGGDSYEQYF.

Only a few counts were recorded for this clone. CDR3 residues: CASSVWGLAESSEQYF. The DNA for the CDR3 is TGTGCCAGCAGCGTCTGGGGACTAGCGGAGTCAAGCGAGCAGTACTTC. The chain links TRBV9 to TRBJ2-7; 11 nucleotides line up with TRBD2. The germline gives CDR1 SGDLS, CDR2 YYNGEE. V gave up 2 bases and J gave up 6 bases; unmatched junction bases: 10. This CDR3 is built from 16 residues.

CDR3 amino acids: CASRDPITTQYF. The CDR3, as DNA: TGTGCCAGCAGGGACCCGATAACTACGCAGTATTTT. This rearrangement joins TRBV6-5 to TRBJ2-3; D is undetermined. The germline CDR1 and CDR2 sequences are MNHEY and SVGAGI. This CDR3 region has 12 residues. The V gene lost 6 bases and the J gene lost 8 bases, with 12 bases spanning the gap.

DNA of the CDR3: TGCGCCAGCAGCTCCTCTCGACAGGGCGAAGAAGCTTTCTTT. As protein: CASSSSRQGEEAFF. This chain links TRBV5-1 with TRBJ1-1; 7 positions match TRBD1. Per germline, CDR1 SGHRS and CDR2 YFSETQ. V lost 3 bases to trimming and J lost 8 bases; unmatched junction nucleotides: 10. CDR3 length equals 14 residues.

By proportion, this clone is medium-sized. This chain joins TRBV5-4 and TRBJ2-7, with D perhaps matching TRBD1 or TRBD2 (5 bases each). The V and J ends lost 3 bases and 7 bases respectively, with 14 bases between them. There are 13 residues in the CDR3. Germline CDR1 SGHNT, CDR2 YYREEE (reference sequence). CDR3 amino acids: CASSSGTQKEQYF. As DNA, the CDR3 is TGTGCCAGCAGCTCCGGGACCCAGAAGGAGCAGTACTTC.

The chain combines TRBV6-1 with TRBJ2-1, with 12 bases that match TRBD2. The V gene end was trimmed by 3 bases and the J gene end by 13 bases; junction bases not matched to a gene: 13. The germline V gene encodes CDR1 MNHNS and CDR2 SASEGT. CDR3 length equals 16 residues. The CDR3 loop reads CASSDPPSGGAWAQFF. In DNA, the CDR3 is TGTGCCAGCAGTGACCCCCCTAGCGGGGGGGCGTGGGCCCAGTTCTTC.